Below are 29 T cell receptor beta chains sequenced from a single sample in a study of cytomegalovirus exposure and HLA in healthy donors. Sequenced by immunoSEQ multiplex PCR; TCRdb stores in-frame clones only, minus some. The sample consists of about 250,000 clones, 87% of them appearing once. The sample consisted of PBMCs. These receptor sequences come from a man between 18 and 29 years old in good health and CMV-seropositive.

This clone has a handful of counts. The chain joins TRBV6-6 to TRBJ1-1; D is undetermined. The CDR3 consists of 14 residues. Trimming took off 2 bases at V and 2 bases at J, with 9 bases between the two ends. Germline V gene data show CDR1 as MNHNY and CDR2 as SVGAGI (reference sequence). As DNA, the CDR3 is TGTGCCAGCAGTTACCTGACGGCTAACACTGAAGCTTTCTTT. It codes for CASSYLTANTEAFF.

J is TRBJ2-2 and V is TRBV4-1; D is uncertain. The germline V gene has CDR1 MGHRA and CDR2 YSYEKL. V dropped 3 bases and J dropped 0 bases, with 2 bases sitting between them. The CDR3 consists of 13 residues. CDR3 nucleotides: TGCGCCAGCAGCCACACGAACACCGGGGAGCTGTTTTTT. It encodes CASSHTNTGELFF.

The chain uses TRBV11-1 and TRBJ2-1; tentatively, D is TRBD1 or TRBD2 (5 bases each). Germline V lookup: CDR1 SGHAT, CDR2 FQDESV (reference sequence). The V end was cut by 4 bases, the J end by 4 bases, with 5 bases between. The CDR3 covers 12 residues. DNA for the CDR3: TGTGCCAGCAGCTGGGGGTACAATGAGCAGTTCTTC. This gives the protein CASSWGYNEQFF.

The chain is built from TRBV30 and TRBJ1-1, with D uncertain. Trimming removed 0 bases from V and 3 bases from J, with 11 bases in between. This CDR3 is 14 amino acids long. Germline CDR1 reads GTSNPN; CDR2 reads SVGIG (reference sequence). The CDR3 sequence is CAWSVRASYTEAFF. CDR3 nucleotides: TGTGCCTGGAGTGTACGGGCCTCCTACACTGAAGCTTTCTTT.

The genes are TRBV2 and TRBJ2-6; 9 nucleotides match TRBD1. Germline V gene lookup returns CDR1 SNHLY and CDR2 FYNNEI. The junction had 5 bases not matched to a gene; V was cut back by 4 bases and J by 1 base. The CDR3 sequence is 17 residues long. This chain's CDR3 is CASSGDRVGSGANVLTF. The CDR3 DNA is TGTGCCAGCAGTGGGGACAGGGTGGGTTCTGGGGCCAACGTCCTGACTTTC.

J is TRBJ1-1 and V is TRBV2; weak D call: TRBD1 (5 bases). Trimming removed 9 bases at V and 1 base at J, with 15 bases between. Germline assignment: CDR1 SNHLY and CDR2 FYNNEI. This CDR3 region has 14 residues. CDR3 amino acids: CARGVGDRNTEAFF. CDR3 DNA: TGTGCCAGAGGAGTCGGGGACCGGAACACTGAAGCTTTCTTT.

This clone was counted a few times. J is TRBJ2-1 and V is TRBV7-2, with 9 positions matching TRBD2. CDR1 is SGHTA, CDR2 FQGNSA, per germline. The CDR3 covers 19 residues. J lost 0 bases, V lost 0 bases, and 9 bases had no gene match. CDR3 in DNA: TGTGCCAGCAGCTTAGCTCTAGCGGGACGACTCAGCTCCTACAATGAGCAGTTCTTC. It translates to CASSLALAGRLSSYNEQFF.

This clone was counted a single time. In nucleotides, the CDR3 is TGTGCCAGCTCACCCCTCGCAGGGAGCTCCTACGAGCAGTACTTC. It codes for CASSPLAGSSYEQYF. The rearrangement links TRBV18 to TRBJ2-7; either TRBD1 or TRBD2 may fit D (5 bases each). Germline loops: CDR1 KGHSH, CDR2 LQKENI. The CDR3 is 15 residues long. V lost 3 bases and J 0 bases, leaving 12 bases between the germline ends. The whole variable domain, remainder taken from reference TRBV18 and TRBJ2-7, is NAGVMQNPRHLVRRRGQEARLRCSPMKGHSHVYWYRQLPEEGLKFMVYLQKENIIDESGMPKERFSAEFPKEGPSILRIQQVVRGDSAAYFCASSPLAGSSYEQYFGPGTRLTVT.

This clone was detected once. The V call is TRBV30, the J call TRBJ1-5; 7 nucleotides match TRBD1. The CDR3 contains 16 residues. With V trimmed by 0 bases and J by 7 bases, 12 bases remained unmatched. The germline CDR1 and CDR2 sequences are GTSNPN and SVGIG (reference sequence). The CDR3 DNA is TGTGCCTGGAGTGTACAGAGAGGGGGCAAAGGACAGCCCCAGCATTTT. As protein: CAWSVQRGGKGQPQHF.

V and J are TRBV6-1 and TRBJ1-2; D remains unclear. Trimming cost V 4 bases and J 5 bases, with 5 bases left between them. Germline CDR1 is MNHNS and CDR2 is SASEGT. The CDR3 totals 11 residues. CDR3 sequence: CASSGGYGYTF. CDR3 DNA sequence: TGTGCCAGCAGTGGAGGGTATGGCTACACCTTC.

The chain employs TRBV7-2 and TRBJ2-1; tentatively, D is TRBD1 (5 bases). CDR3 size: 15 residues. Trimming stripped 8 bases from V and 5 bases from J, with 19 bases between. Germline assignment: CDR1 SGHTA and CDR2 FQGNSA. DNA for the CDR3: TGTGCCAGCGCGTCGACAGCCTCTTTAGACAATGAGCAGTTCTTC. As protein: CASASTASLDNEQFF.

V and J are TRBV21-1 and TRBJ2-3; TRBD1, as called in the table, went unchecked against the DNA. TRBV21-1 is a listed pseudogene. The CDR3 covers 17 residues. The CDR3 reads CASSKPTWGLSTDTQYF. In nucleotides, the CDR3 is TGTGCCAGCAGCAAACCCACCTGGGGCCTTAGCACAGATACGCAGTATTTT.

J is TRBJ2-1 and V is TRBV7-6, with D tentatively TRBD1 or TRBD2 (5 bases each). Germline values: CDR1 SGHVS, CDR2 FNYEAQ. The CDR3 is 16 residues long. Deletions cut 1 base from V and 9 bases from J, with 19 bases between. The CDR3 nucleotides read TGTGCCAGCAGCTTAGAGCCGGGACGAATTTTGGGTGAGCAGTTCTTC. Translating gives CASSLEPGRILGEQFF.

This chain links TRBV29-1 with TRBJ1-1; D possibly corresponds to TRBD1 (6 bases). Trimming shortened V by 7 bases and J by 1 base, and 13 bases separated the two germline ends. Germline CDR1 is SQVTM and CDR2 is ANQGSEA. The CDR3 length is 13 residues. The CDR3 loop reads CSAYRVGNTEAFF. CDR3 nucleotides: TGCAGCGCCTACAGGGTCGGGAACACTGAAGCTTTCTTT.

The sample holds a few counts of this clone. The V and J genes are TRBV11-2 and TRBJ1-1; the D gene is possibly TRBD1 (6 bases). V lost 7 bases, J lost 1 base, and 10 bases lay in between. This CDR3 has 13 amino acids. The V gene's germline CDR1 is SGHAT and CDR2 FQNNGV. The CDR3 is CASTGGPNTEAFF. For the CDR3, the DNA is TGTGCCAGCACCGGGGGGCCGAACACTGAAGCTTTCTTT.

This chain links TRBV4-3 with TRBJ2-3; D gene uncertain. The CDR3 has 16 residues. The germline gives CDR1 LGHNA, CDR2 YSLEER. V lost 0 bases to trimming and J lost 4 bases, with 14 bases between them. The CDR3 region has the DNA TGCGCCAGCAGCCAAGATACTTGGCCTCGGCCAGATACGCAGTATTTT. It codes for CASSQDTWPRPDTQYF.

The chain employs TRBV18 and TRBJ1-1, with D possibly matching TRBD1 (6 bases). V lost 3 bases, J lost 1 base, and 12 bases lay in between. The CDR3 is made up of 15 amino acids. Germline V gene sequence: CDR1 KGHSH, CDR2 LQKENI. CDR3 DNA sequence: TGTGCCAGCTCACCCCGTGAGGGGGGGAACACTGAAGCTTTCTTT. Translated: CASSPREGGNTEAFF.

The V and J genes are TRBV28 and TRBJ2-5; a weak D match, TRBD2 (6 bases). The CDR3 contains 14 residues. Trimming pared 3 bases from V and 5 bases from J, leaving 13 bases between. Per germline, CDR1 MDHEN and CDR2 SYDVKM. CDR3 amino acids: CASSFGRGRETQYF. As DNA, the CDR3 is TGTGCCAGCAGTTTTGGACGGGGGAGGGAGACCCAGTACTTC.

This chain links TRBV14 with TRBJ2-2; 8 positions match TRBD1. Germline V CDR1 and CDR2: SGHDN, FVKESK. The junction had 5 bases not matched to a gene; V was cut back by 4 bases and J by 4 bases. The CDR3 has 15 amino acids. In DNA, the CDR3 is TGTGCCAGCAGCCCCGACAGGGGCCTCACCGGGGAGCTGTTTTTT. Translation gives CASSPDRGLTGELFF.

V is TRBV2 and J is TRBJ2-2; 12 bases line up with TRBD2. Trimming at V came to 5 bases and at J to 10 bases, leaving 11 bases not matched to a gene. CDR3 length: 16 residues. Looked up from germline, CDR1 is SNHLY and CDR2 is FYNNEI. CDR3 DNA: TGTGCCAGCAGTTTTCCTAGCGGGAGGGGACCGTTGGAGCTGTTTTTT. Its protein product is CASSFPSGRGPLELFF.

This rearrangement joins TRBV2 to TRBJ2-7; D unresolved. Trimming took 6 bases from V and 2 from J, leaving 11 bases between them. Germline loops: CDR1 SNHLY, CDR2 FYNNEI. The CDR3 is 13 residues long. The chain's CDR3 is CASSDHQTYEQYF. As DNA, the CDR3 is TGTGCCAGCAGCGACCATCAGACCTACGAGCAGTACTTC. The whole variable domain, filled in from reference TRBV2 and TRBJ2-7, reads EPEVTQTPSHQVTQMGQEVILRCVPISNHLYFYWYRQILGQKVEFLVSFYNNEISEKSEIFDDQFSVERPDGSNFTLKIRSTKLEDSAMYFCASSDHQTYEQYFGPGTRLTVT.

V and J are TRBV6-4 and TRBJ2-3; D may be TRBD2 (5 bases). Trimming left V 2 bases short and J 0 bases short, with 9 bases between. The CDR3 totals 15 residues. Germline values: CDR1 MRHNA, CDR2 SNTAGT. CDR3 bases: TGTGCCAGCAGTGACGTGGGCGGGAGCACAGATACGCAGTATTTT. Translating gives CASSDVGGSTDTQYF.

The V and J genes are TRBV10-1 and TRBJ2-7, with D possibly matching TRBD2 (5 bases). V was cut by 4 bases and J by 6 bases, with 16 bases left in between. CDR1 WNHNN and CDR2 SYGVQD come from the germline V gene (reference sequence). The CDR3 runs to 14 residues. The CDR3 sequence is CASSGTGYLGEQYF. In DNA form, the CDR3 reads TGCGCCAGCAGTGGGACGGGATATTTAGGCGAGCAGTACTTC.

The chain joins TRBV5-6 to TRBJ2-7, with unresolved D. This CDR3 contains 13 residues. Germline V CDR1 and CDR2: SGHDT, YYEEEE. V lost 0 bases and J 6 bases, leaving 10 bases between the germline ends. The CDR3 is CASSLAVGAEQYF. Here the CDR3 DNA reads TGTGCCAGCAGCTTGGCCGTCGGCGCCGAGCAGTACTTC.

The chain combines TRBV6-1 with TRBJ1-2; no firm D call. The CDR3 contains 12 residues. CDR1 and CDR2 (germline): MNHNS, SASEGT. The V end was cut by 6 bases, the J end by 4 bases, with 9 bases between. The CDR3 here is CASRTESYGYTF. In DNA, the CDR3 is TGTGCCAGCAGGACGGAGAGCTATGGCTACACCTTC.

The CDR3, as DNA: TGTGCCAGCAGAGGCAGGGGTAACACTGAAGCTTTCTTT. Its translation is CASRGRGNTEAFF. The chain joins TRBV27 to TRBJ1-1; D possibly corresponds to TRBD1 (6 bases). Germline lookup yields CDR1 MNHEY and CDR2 SMNVEV (reference sequence). The CDR3 spans 13 residues. The V and J ends lost 6 bases and 2 bases respectively, with 10 bases between them.

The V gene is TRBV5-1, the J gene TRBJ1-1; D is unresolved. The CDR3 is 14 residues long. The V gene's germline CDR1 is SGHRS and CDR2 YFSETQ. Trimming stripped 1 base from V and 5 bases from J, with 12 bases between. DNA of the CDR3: TGCGCCAGCAGCTTGCAGGCGTCCGGGACTGAAGCTTTCTTT. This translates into CASSLQASGTEAFF. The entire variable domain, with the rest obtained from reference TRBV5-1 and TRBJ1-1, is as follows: KAGVTQTPRYLIKTRGQQVTLSCSPISGHRSVSWYQQTPGQGLQFLFEYFSETQRNKGNFPGRFSGRQFSNSRSEMNVSTLELGDSALYLCASSLQASGTEAFFGQGTRLTVV.

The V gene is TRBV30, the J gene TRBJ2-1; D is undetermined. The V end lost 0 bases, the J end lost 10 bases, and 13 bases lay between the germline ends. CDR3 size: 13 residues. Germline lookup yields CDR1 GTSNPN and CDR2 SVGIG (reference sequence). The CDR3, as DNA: TGTGCCTGGAGTGTATCGCCTAGAATCGAGCAGTTCTTC. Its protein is CAWSVSPRIEQFF.

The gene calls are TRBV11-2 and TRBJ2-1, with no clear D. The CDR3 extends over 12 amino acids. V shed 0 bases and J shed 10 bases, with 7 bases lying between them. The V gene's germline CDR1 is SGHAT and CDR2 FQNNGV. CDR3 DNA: TGTGCCAGCAGCTTAGAATCTACGGAGCAGTTCTTC. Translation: CASSLESTEQFF.